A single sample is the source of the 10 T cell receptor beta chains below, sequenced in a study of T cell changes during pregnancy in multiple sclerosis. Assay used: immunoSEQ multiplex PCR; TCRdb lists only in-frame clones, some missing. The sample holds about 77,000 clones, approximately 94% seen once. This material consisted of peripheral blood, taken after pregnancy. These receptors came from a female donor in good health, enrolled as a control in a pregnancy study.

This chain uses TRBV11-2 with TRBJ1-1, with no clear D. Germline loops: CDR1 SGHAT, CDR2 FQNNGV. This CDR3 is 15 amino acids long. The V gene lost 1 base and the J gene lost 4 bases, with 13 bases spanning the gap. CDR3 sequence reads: CASSLVLGEGTEAFF. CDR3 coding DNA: TGTGCCAGCAGCTTAGTTCTGGGCGAGGGCACTGAAGCTTTCTTT.

The CDR3 DNA is TGTGCCAGCAGCTTGCCTCGGGGGAAAGAGATCACTGAAGCTTTCTTT. Encoded protein: CASSLPRGKEITEAFF. J is TRBJ1-1 and V is TRBV5-6; D is possibly TRBD1 (5 bases). The CDR3 contains 16 residues. The V gene's germline CDR1 is SGHDT and CDR2 YYEEEE. Trimming stripped 1 base from V and 4 bases from J, with 17 bases between. Drawing the rest from reference TRBV5-6 and TRBJ1-1, the complete variable domain is DAGVTQSPTHLIKTRGQQVTLRCSPKSGHDTVSWYQQALGQGPQFIFQYYEEEERQRGNFPDRFSGHQFPNYSSELNVNALLLGDSALYLCASSLPRGKEITEAFFGQGTRLTVV.

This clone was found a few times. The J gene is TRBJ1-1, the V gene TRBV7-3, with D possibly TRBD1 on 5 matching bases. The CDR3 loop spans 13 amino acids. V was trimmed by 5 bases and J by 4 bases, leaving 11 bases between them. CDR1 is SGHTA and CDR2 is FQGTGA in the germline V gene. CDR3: CASSPLRGTEAFF. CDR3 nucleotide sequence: TGTGCCAGCAGCCCCCTAAGGGGCACTGAAGCTTTCTTT.

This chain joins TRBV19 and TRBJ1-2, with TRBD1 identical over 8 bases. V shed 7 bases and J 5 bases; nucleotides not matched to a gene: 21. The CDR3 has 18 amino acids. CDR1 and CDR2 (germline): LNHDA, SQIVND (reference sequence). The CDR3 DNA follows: TGTGCCAGTAAGGGGGCTGTTGGCCAGGAAGACAGGGGATATGGCTACACCTTC. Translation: CASKGAVGQEDRGYGYTF.

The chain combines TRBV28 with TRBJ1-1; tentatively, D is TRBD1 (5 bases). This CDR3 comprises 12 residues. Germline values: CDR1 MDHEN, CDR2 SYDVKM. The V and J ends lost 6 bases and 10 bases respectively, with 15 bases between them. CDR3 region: CASSEAGRGAFF. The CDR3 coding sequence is TGTGCCAGCAGCGAAGCGGGTAGGGGAGCTTTCTTT. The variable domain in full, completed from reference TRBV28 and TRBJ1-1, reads DVKVTQSSRYLVKRTGEKVFLECVQDMDHENMFWYRQDPGLGLRLIYFSYDVKMKEKGDIPEGYSVSREKKERFSLILESASTNQTSMYLCASSEAGRGAFFGQGTRLTVV.

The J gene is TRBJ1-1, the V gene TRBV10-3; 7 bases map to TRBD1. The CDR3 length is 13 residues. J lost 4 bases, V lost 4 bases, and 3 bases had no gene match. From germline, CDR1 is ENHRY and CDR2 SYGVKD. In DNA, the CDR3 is TGTGCCATCAGTGCTGCAGGGGGCACTGAAGCTTTCTTT. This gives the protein CAISAAGGTEAFF.

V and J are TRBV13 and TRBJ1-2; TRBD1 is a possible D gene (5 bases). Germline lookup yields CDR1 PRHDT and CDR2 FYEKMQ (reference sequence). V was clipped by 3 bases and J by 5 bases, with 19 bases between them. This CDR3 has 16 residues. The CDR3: CASSFRQTSYPYGYTF. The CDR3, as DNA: TGTGCCAGCAGCTTTAGACAGACCTCGTACCCATATGGCTACACCTTC. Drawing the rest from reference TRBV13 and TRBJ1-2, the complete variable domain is AAGVIQSPRHLIKEKRETATLKCYPIPRHDTVYWYQQGPGQDPQFLISFYEKMQSDKGSIPDRFSAQQFSDYHSELNMSSLELGDSALYFCASSFRQTSYPYGYTFGSGTRLTVV.

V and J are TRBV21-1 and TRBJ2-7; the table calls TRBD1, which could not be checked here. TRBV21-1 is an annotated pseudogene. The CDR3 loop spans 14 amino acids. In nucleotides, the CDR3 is TGTGCCAGCGCGGACAGGACCGAGGGCTACGAGCAGTACTTC. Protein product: CASADRTEGYEQYF.

Here the CDR3 reads CASSAALTGTSGNEQFF. In nucleotides, the CDR3 is TGTGCCAGCAGTGCGGCCCTGACAGGGACTAGCGGGAATGAGCAGTTCTTC. The V and J genes are TRBV6-1 and TRBJ2-1; 12 nucleotides match TRBD2. V lost 4 bases and J lost 7; bases outside the gene matches: 11. The CDR3 covers 17 residues. Germline lookup yields CDR1 MNHNS and CDR2 SASEGT.

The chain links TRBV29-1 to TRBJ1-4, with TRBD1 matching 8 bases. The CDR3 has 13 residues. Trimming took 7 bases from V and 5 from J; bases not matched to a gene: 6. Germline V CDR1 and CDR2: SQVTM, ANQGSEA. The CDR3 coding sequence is TGCAGCGCAAAAACAGGGGGGAATGAAAAACTGTTTTTT. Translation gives CSAKTGGNEKLFF.